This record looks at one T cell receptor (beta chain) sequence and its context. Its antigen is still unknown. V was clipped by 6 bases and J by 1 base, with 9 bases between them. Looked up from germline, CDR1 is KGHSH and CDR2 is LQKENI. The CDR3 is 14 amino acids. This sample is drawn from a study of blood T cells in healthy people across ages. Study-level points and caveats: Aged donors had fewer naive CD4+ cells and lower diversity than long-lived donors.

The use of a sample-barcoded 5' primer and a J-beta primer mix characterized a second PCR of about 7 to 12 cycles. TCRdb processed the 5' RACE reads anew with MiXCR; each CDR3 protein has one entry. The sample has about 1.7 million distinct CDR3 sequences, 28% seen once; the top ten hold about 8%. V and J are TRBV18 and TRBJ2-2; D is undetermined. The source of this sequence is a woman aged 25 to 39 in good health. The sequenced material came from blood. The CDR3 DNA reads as TGTGCCAGCTCGCCGGCAGGGAACACCGGGGAGCTGTTTTTT. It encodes CASSPAGNTGELFF.